This is a list of T cell receptor beta chains from one sample in a study of blood T cell repertoires in COVID-19. Profiled with immunoSEQ multiplex PCR; TCRdb holds only in-frame clones, not every one. Counted here are 270,000 or so clones, approximately 80% occurring once; the ten biggest clones make up approximately 9%. Sequenced sample: peripheral blood. These receptor sequences come from a human donor in a cohort sampled during active COVID-19. CDR3s include the opening cysteine and the closing phenylalanine or tryptophan. Size tells how often a clone was seen (once, few, many) or the class of an expanded clone, and some rows leave it out.

cdr3_aa	j_call	v_call	clone_size	cdr3_length
CASSLVGGRASHSTDTQYF	TRBJ2-3	TRBV5-1	NA	19
CASSRGQEDGYTF	TRBJ1-2	TRBV5-1	once	13
CASSFSGNTIYF	TRBJ1-3	TRBV12-3/TRBV12-4	once	12
CASSRPGQGAYEQYF	TRBJ2-7	TRBV5-4	NA	15
CASSRFTGELFF	TRBJ2-2	TRBV12-3/TRBV12-4	NA	12
CASKTPGGPQPQHF	TRBJ1-5	TRBV28	NA	14
CASSSTYNYGYTF	TRBJ1-2	TRBV28	once	13
CASSLTGATYEQYF	TRBJ2-7	TRBV5-1	NA	14
CPGSARRTGKGTKNIQYF	TRBJ2-4	TRBV22-1	NA	18
CASSLSQNTEAFF	TRBJ1-1	TRBV7-3	NA	13
CASSTGLDGNSPLHF	TRBJ1-6	TRBV7-6	NA	15
CASSTTPTGLTDTQYF	TRBJ2-3	TRBV18	NA	16
CASIPGQQTGELFF	TRBJ2-2	TRBV28	NA	14
CASSRQGYEQYF	TRBJ2-7	TRBV12-3/TRBV12-4	NA	12
CASSSSGRLVDTQYF	TRBJ2-3	TRBV27	NA	15
CASSLGTPEAFF	TRBJ1-1	TRBV28	NA	12
CASSPTSGLGGPYEQYF	TRBJ2-7	TRBV14	NA	17
CASSRRTGRSRDNSPLHF	TRBJ1-6	TRBV27	NA	18
CATRYSNQPQHF	TRBJ1-5	TRBV19	NA	12
CASSPGTGGPRMNTEAFF	TRBJ1-1	TRBV3-1/TRBV3-2	NA	18
CASSLQSDSYEQYF	TRBJ2-7	TRBV5-1	NA	14
CASSPITGEGGYGYTF	TRBJ1-2	TRBV14	NA	16
CASSFGGQGNFEQYF	TRBJ2-7	TRBV11-2	NA	15
CSVARERGEGSGANVLTF	TRBJ2-6	TRBV29-1	NA	18
CASSFRDSGANVLTF	TRBJ2-6	TRBV7-9	NA	15
CASGVYRAIETGELFF	TRBJ2-2	TRBV12-5	NA	16
CASSRGVNYEQYF	TRBJ2-7	TRBV27	NA	13
CASVDSHEPEKLFF	TRBJ1-4	TRBV10-2	NA	14
CASRLQGGKLFF	TRBJ1-4	TRBV6-5	NA	12
CASRHDRNSPLHF	TRBJ1-6	TRBV12-3/TRBV12-4	NA	13
CASSLVGGAFPNEQFF	TRBJ2-1	TRBV5-1	NA	16
CASSLDRGHREQYF	TRBJ2-7	TRBV28	NA	14
CASRRSLGTSGIYEQYF	TRBJ2-7	TRBV6-6	NA	17
CASSLTSGRVSYEQYF	TRBJ2-7	TRBV7-3	NA	16
CASSRGQAFSTDTQYF	TRBJ2-3	TRBV6-6	NA	16
CASSPSSRETQYF	TRBJ2-5	TRBV7-3	few	13
CATSGGGASQYF	TRBJ2-4	TRBV24-1	NA	12
CASRRYEQYF	TRBJ2-7	TRBV6-5	NA	10
CASSQGASYEQYF	TRBJ2-7	TRBV18	NA	13
CASSSTEGVFREKLFF	TRBJ1-4	TRBV19	once	16
CASSVVRDRGSGANVLTF	TRBJ2-6	TRBV9	NA	18
CASSQRGLASTDTQYF	TRBJ2-3	TRBV6-2/TRBV6-3	NA	16
CASSSGQTTGELFF	TRBJ2-2	TRBV27	NA	14
CASSQEDRVGGYTF	TRBJ1-2	TRBV4-1	once	14
CASAARINEDTQYF	TRBJ2-3	TRBV19	once	14
CASSRDMNNEQFF	TRBJ2-1	TRBV5-4	NA	13
CATSDLTTGGIQGYTF	TRBJ1-2	TRBV24-1	NA	16
CASSEWKDSSGANVLTF	TRBJ2-6	TRBV10-1	NA	17
CASSLGTGANQPQHF	TRBJ1-5	TRBV5-1	NA	15
CSSLGETQYF	TRBJ2-5	TRBV29-1	NA	10
CAIASGSSSIYEQYF	TRBJ2-7	TRBV10-3	NA	15
CASTRGDVNTEAFF	TRBJ1-1	TRBV28	once	14
CASSLRGGASYNEQFF	TRBJ2-1	TRBV7-8	NA	16
CASSPRGLADTDTQYF	TRBJ2-3	TRBV9	NA	16
CASSYSRVTVHGYTF	TRBJ1-2	TRBV6-5	NA	15
CASRSLYSNSTNEKLFF	TRBJ1-4	TRBV5-4	NA	17
CASSVGSGQIQETQYF	TRBJ2-5	TRBV9	NA	16
CASSSGTGGFLDTQYF	TRBJ2-3	TRBV11-3	NA	16